This T cell receptor beta chain was identified in a study of T cell repertoires in cytomegalovirus infection. One entry per CDR3 protein results from TCRdb running MiXCR on the reads. The table shows over 100,000 distinct CDR3 sequences, with about 9.4% occurring only once. The CDR3 spans 13 residues. V shed 7 bases and J 6 bases; nucleotides not matched to a gene: 9. Per germline, CDR1 SGHRS and CDR2 YFSETQ. This clonotype has more than one count but fewer than ten. Its target is not known. The sequencing sample was made of PBMCs, sequenced either directly or after in vitro stimulation (not recorded which). The rearrangement joins TRBV5-1 to TRBJ1-1, with 7 bases aligning to TRBD1. This receptor was identified in a human donor in good health (CMV status not recorded). Some clones in this sample may be carry-over from other donors' samples. CDR3 sequence reads: CASGKQGMPEAFF. CDR3 nucleotides: TGCGCCAGCGGAAAACAGGGGATGCCTGAAGCTTTCTTT. The complete variable domain, with remaining parts taken from reference TRBV5-1 and TRBJ1-1, reads KAGVTQTPRYLIKTRGQQVTLSCSPISGHRSVSWYQQTPGQGLQFLFEYFSETQRNKGNFPGRFSGRQFSNSRSEMNVSTLELGDSALYLCASGKQGMPEAFFGQGTRLTVV.